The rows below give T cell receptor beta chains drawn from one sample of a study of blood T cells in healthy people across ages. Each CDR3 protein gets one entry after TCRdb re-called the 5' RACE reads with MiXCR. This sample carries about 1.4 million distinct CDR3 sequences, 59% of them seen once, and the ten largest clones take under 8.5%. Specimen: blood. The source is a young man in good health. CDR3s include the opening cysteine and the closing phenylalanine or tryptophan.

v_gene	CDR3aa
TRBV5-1	CASSPDGTGLYEQYF
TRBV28	CASSLSGSISYEQYF
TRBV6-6	CASSPLQGNEQYF
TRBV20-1	CSARDPQGLTGELFF
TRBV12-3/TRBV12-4	CASSYVRVRDTEAFF
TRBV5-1	CASSYWGGMTNTGELFF
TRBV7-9	CASSRHSRDYGYTF
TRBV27	CASSYRAVDTQYF
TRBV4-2	CASSQDSKPNYGYTF
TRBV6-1	CASSESLVGGTHQPQHF
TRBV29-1	CGVVAEQFYEQYF
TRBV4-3	CASSQSRGGYTF
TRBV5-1	CASSFWGDNEQFF
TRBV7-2	CASSSLSGVINEQFF
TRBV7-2	CASSPRTGQVGHTF
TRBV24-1	CATSDPRTGLGTDTQYF
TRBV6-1	CASFPPSEGSRGAQETQYF
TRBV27	CASSPTTGRVNEQFF